This TCR beta chain was found in a study of shared clonotypes between healthy human individuals. The data were produced by immunoSEQ multiplex PCR, yet TCRdb's version contains in-frame clones alone and is incomplete. This table holds about 1.1 million clones, 60% to 80% found once. Sequenced material: memory CD4+ T cells from PBMCs. The subset: CD45RA-negative fraction. The receptor was isolated from a man aged 18-30 years in good health. Some clones in this sample may be carry-over from other donors' samples.

The CDR3 loop reads CASSLFGTQQETQYF. The CDR3 DNA reads TGTGCCAGCAGCTTATTCGGGACCCAACAAGAGACCCAGTACTTC. V and J are TRBV7-2 and TRBJ2-5; either TRBD1 or TRBD2 may fit D (5 bases each). V lost 2 bases and J 2 bases, leaving 12 bases between the germline ends. The CDR3 is made up of 15 amino acids. Germline CDR1 SGHTA, CDR2 FQGNSA.